This record concerns one TCR beta chain sequence. CDR1 MNHEY and CDR2 SVGAGI come from the germline V gene. The V and J ends lost 6 bases and 4 bases, in that order; junction bases with no gene match: 6. The CDR3 consists of 14 residues. The data are from a study of blood T cell repertoires in COVID-19. Study summary: Italy, Spain and the United States were the sources of the convalescent and acute COVID-19 samples. T cells, B-cell-depleted T cells, or PBMCs provided the cDNA or gDNA that served as material.

Per the authors' pipeline: Quantification of nucleated cells was approximated via reference gene primer amplification. The data were produced by immunoSEQ multiplex PCR, yet TCRdb's version contains in-frame clones alone and is incomplete. That table supplies the V and J calls and clone size; D and trimming were determined from the DNA. The profile shows a few hundred thousand clones, roughly 85% of them singletons. This receptor was obtained from a woman older than 75 with acute or convalescent COVID-19. This chain connects TRBV6-5 to TRBJ1-2; 9 nucleotides align to TRBD1. The specimen sequenced was peripheral blood. CDR3: CASSVHRGLYGYTF. CDR3 nucleotides: TGTGCCAGCAGCGTTCACAGGGGGCTCTATGGCTACACCTTC.